This TCR beta chain appears in the sequencing data of a study of prognosis after radiotherapy for stage I lung cancer. From germline, CDR1 is MNHEY and CDR2 SVGEGT. The CDR3 sequence is 14 residues long. Genomic DNA yielded TCR beta CDR3, amplified by two-round multiplex PCR. Individual primers that were specific to each TRBV and TRBJ gene served in first-round PCR. MiXCR, applied by TCRdb to the multiplex PCR reads, yields one record per CDR3 protein. This table has more than 11,000 distinct CDR3 sequences, about half appearing once. Note on this clonotype: One junction end does not reproduce the germline sequence, and a read error may be involved.

The starting material was PBMCs, obtained before or after stereotactic body radiation therapy (not recorded which). The rearrangement uses TRBV6-2 or TRBV6-3 and TRBJ1-2; no definite D call. The clonotype originates from a donor older than 45 with non-small cell lung cancer. The DNA for the CDR3 is TGTGCCAGCAGTACAGTCTCCAATAACTATGTCTACACCTTC. Protein product: CASSTVSNNYVYTF.